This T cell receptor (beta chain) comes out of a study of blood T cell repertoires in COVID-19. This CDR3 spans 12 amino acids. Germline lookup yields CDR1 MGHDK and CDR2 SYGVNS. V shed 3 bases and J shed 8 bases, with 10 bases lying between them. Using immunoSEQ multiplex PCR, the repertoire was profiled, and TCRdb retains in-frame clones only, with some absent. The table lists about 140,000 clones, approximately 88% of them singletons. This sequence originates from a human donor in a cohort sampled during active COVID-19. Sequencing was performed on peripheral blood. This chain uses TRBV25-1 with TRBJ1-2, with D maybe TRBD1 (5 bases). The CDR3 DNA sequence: TGTGCCAGCAGTGACGCAGGGAACGGCTACACCTTC. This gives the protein CASSDAGNGYTF.